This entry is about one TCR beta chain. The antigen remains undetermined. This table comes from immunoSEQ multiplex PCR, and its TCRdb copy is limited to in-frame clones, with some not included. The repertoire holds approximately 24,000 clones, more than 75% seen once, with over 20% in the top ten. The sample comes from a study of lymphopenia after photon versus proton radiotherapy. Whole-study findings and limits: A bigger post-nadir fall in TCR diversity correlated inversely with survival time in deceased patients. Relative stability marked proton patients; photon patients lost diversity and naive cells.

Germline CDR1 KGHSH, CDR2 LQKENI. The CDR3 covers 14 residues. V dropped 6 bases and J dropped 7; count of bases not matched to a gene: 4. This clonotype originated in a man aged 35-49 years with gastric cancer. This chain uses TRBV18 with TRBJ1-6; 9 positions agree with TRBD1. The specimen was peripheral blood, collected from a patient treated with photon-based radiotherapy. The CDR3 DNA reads TGTGCCAGCTCCCCCGGGACAGGGAATTCACCCCTCCACTTT. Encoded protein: CASSPGTGNSPLHF.